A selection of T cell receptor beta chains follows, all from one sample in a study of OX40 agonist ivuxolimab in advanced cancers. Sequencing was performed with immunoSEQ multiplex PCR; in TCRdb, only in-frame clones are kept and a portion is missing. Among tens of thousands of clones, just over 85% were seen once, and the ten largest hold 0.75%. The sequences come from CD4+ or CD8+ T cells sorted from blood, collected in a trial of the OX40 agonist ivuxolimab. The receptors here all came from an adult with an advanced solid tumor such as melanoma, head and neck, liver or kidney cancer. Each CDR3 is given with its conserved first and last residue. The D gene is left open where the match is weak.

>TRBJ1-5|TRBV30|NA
CAWSSGPNQPQHF
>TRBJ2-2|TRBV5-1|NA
CASSLDRGRTGELFF
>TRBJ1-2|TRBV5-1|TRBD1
CASSPPGQSSGYTF
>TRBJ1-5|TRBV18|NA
CASSPTNSNQPQHF
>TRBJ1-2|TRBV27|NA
CASSLSMLGGVYGYTF
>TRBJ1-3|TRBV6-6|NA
CASSYGSAGNTIYF
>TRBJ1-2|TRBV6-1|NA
CASNEGVVGYTF
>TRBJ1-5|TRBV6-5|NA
CASRPPSTQPQHF
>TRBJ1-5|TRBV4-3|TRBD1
CASSQDLAGGGQPQHF
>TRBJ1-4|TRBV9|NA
CASSVTTNEKLFF
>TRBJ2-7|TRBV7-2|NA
CASSLVAAGPIFYEQYF
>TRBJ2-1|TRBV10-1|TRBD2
CASSEGTSGSDEQFF
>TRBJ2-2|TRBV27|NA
CASSRGANTGELFF
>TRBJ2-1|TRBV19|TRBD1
CASSARDRGFIF
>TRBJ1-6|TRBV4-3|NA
CASSQGRGRDNSPLHF
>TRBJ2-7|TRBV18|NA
CASSPFGSGAYEQYF
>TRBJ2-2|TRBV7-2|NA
CASSDKTGNTGELFF
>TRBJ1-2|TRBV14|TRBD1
CASSQQDRLYGYTF
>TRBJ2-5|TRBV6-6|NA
CASSYLAGRETQYF
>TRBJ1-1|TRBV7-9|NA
CASSLGQGMNTEAFF
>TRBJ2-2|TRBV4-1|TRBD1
CASSPTGGAGTGELFF
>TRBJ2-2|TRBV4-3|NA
CASSQDSSNTGELFF
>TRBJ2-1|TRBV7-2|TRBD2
CASSPLAGSSYNEQFF
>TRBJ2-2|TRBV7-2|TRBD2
CASSPFSGRGTGELFF
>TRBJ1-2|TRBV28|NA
CASTPGNYGYTF
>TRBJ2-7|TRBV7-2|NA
CASSLVGGSDYEQYF
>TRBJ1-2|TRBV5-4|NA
CASSLAGFPTGYTF
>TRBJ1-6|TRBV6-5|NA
CASSYSRASQNSPLHF
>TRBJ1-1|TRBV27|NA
CASSLLAAGLAEAFF
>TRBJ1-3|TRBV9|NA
CASSVAGHSGNTIYF
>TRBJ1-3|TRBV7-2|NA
CASSLEVASGNTIYF
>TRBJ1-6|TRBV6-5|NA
CASAPGSYNSPLHF
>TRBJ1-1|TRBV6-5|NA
CASSYFRGGNTEAFF
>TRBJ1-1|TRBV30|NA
CAWKVPGPNTEAFF
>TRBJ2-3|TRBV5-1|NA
CASSLVQSGSDTQYF
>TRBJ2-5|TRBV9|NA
CASSPPGGETQYF
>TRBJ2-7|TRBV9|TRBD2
CASSPSGDASSYEQYF
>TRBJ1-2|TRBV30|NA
CAWSNGRGGPYGYTF
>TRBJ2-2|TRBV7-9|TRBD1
CASSFGPTGTNTGELFF
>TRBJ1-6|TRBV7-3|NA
CASSDQGSPLHF
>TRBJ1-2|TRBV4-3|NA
CASSQERGGLDGYTF
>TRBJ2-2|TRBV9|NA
CASSVLGGGSTGELFF
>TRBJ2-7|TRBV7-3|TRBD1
CASSMGQGYGGEQYF
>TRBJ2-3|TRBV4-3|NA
CASSQDTGITDTQYF
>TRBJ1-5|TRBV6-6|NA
CASSYAGSNQPQHF
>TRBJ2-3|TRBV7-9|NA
CASTTTGFTDTQYF
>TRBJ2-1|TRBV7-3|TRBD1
CASSRGTGLYNEQFF
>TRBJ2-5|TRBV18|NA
CASSPGQQETQYF
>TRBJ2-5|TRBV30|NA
CAWSVGDLGVGTQYF
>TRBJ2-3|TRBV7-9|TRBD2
CASSLGSSGGLTDTQYF
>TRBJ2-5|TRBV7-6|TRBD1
CASSSRGQGGETQYF
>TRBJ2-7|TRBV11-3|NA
CASSSDGSSGEQYF
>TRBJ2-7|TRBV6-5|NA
CASSFGIYEQYF
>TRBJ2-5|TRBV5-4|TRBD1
CASSTRTGEETQYF
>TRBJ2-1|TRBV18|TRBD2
CASSPPGLVGYNEQFF
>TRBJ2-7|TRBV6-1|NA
CASRDRSSYEQYF
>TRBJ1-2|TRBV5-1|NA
CASSFEGVDGYTF
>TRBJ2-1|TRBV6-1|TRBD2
CAGSRGGVYNEQFF
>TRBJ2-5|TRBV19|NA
CATLDGQETQYF
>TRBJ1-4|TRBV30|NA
CAWNSQGNEKLFF